The next 9 T cell receptor beta chains were all read from a single sample in a study of blood T cell repertoires in COVID-19. Sequenced by immunoSEQ multiplex PCR; TCRdb stores in-frame clones only, minus some. This table has roughly 62,000 clones, about four fifths appearing once. Sequenced material: peripheral blood. These receptors were taken from a man aged 80 or over with COVID-19, enrolled during active disease.

The chain uses TRBV29-1 and TRBJ2-2; 8 bases align to TRBD1. CDR3 length: 15 residues. J gave up 8 bases and V 4 bases, and 12 bases lay outside the gene matches. Germline V lookup: CDR1 SQVTM, CDR2 ANQGSEA. This chain's CDR3 is CSVGKGTGSPGELFF. The CDR3 DNA sequence: TGCAGCGTTGGAAAGGGGACAGGCTCACCGGGGGAGCTGTTTTTT.

The chain combines TRBV25-1 with TRBJ2-5; a possible D gene is TRBD1 (6 bases). This CDR3 comprises 16 residues. Germline V gene lookup returns CDR1 MGHDK and CDR2 SYGVNS. Between the trimmed V and J ends, which lost 0 bases and 1 base, there was a span of 12 bases. The CDR3 DNA follows: TGTGCCAGCAGTGAATATCAGGGGACACTCCAAGAGACCCAGTACTTC. Its translation: CASSEYQGTLQETQYF. The full variable domain, completed using reference TRBV25-1 and TRBJ2-5, is EADIYQTPRYLVIGTGKKITLECSQTMGHDKMYWYQQDPGMELHLIHYSYGVNSTEKGDLSSESTVSRIRTEHFPLTLESARPSHTSQYLCASSEYQGTLQETQYFGPGTRLLVL.

The chain is built from TRBV4-2 and TRBJ1-2, with no clear D. V was shortened by 0 bases and J by 4 bases, with 15 bases between the two germline ends. The CDR3 extends over 16 amino acids. Germline V lookup: CDR1 LGHNA, CDR2 YNFKEQ. The CDR3 reads CASSQDKSKGGYGYTF. DNA of the CDR3: TGTGCCAGCAGCCAAGATAAGTCGAAGGGAGGCTATGGCTACACCTTC.

The V call is TRBV7-3, the J call TRBJ2-5; TRBD2 matches 10 bases. V was clipped by 5 bases and J by 2 bases; unmatched bases: 11. The length of the CDR3 is 17 residues. Per the germline V gene, CDR1 is SGHTA and CDR2 is FQGTGA. The CDR3 nucleotides read TGTGCCAGCAGCACTATCCCCCTTAGCGGGGGGCAAGAGACCCAGTACTTC. Its translation is CASSTIPLSGGQETQYF.

The V gene is TRBV12-3 or TRBV12-4, the J gene TRBJ2-7; D is unclear. V was clipped by 3 bases and J by 2 bases, with 8 bases between them. The CDR3 runs to 13 residues. The CDR3 region is CASSLHSTYEQYF. The CDR3 region has the DNA TGTGCCAGCAGTTTGCACAGCACCTACGAGCAGTACTTC.

V gene TRBV7-2 combines with J gene TRBJ2-3; 13 bases are a match to TRBD2. The length of the CDR3 is 15 residues. The V gene end was trimmed by 5 bases and the J gene end by 5 bases; junction bases not matched to a gene: 4. Germline V CDR1 and CDR2: SGHTA, FQGNSA. The CDR3 loop is CASSRTSGSQDTQYF. The CDR3 coding sequence is TGTGCCAGCAGCCGGACTAGCGGGAGCCAAGATACGCAGTATTTT.

The chain employs TRBV19 and TRBJ1-2; no clear D. CDR1 is LNHDA and CDR2 is SQIVND in the germline V gene (reference sequence). This CDR3 is built from 15 residues. Trimming removed 7 bases at V and 3 bases at J, with 18 bases between. In nucleotides, the CDR3 is TGTGCCAGTACTGGCAGATCGAGCGGGGACTATGGCTACACCTTC. Its protein product is CASTGRSSGDYGYTF.

V usage is TRBV9 and J usage is TRBJ1-2, with D perhaps TRBD1 (6 bases). The germline CDR1 and CDR2 sequences are SGDLS and YYNGEE. V was cut by 4 bases and J by 6 bases, with 19 bases left in between. The CDR3 loop spans 15 amino acids. In DNA form, the CDR3 reads TGTGCCAGCAGCCCAGCCCCCACAGGGATCGATGGCTACACCTTC. Its protein product is CASSPAPTGIDGYTF. Full variable domain (missing parts from reference TRBV9 and TRBJ1-2): DSGVTQTPKHLITATGQRVTLRCSPRSGDLSVYWYQQSLDQGLQFLIQYYNGEERAKGNILERFSAQQFPDLHSELNLSSLELGDSALYFCASSPAPTGIDGYTFGSGTRLTVV.

The chain employs TRBV6-4 and TRBJ2-1; a weak D match, TRBD2 (5 bases). This CDR3 region has 13 residues. Germline lookup yields CDR1 MRHNA and CDR2 SNTAGT. V was clipped by 5 bases and J by 9 bases, with 14 bases between them. The CDR3: CASSPAEGLEQFF. CDR3 nucleotides: TGTGCCAGCAGTCCAGCTGAGGGCCTTGAGCAGTTCTTC.